The source of this TCR beta chain is a study of cytomegalovirus exposure and HLA in healthy donors. PCR was performed using 60 Vbeta and 13 Jbeta primers. Clones were sequenced by immunoSEQ multiplex PCR, and TCRdb holds only the in-frame ones, with some missing. Among about 150,000 clones listed, roughly 70% were seen once. The germline V and J ends were trimmed by 5 bases and 6 bases, with 17 bases remaining between them. The CDR3 sequence is 15 residues long. Germline loops: CDR1 SGHTA, CDR2 FQGTGA. This clonotype originated in a man aged 45-65 years in good health and CMV-seropositive. Sample: PBMCs. The chain has TRBV7-3 and TRBJ2-1, with D perhaps matching TRBD2 (5 bases). This CDR3 reads CASSLRESAGNEQFF. The CDR3 DNA is TGTGCCAGCAGCCTCCGCGAGTCGGCGGGCAATGAGCAGTTCTTC.